This is a list of T cell receptor beta chains from one sample in a study of CD8 T cells in ankylosing spondylitis. TCRdb recomputed calls from the 5' RACE reads with MiXCR, one row per CDR3 protein. Counted here are 700,000 to 1,000,000 distinct CDR3 sequences, 12% occurring once; the ten biggest clones make up roughly 0.51%. The sample was blood, either unsorted or a sorted T cell fraction (not recorded which). The origin of the receptors is a male donor with ankylosing spondylitis. Both conserved end residues are part of each CDR3. The D gene is left open where the match is weak. Clone size, where shown, is once, few, many, or a class for clones that have expanded.

CATTSGTGANEQYF	TGTGCCACCACCTCGGGGACAGGGGCTAACGAGCAGTACTTC	many	TRBD1	TRBV10-3	TRBJ2-7
CSVETTGNTEAFF	TGCAGCGTTGAGACGACAGGGAACACTGAAGCTTTCTTT	few	-	TRBV29-1	TRBJ1-1
CASSLFRLNTEAFF	TGTGCCAGCAGCTTGTTCCGGTTGAACACTGAAGCTTTCTTT	-	-	TRBV5-6	TRBJ1-1
CASSSREVADTQYF	TGTGCCAGCAGTAGTCGGGAGGTCGCAGATACGCAGTATTTT	many	TRBD2	TRBV7-2	TRBJ2-3
CSARANWDEQFF	TGCAGTGCTAGGGCCAATTGGGATGAGCAGTTCTTC	few	-	TRBV20-1	TRBJ2-1
CASSYPGQNYGYTF	TGCGCCAGCAGCTATCCGGGACAGAACTATGGCTACACCTTC	few	TRBD1	TRBV5-1	TRBJ1-2
CASTRNLNTEAFF	TGTGCCAGCACTCGCAACCTGAACACTGAAGCTTTCTTT	few	-	TRBV12-3/TRBV12-4	TRBJ1-1
CATSGLLAESNEQFF	TGTGCCACCAGTGGCTTACTAGCGGAGAGCAATGAGCAGTTCTTC	few	TRBD2	TRBV24-1	TRBJ2-1
CASSSTQGLYEQYF	TGTGCCAGCAGCTCGACCCAGGGGTTATACGAGCAGTACTTC	few	-	TRBV5-5	TRBJ2-7
CASGRYRTSRLDF	TGCGCCAGCGGGAGGTACCGTACGAGTAGGCTAGACTTC	few	-	TRBV5-1	TRBJ2-5
CAGSLELHRGPDTQYF	TGTGCCGGCAGCTTAGAACTCCATCGGGGCCCAGATACGCAGTATTTT	few	-	TRBV7-9	TRBJ2-3
CASSGSGRQPQHF	TGTGCCAGCAGCGGATCAGGGAGGCAGCCCCAGCATTTT	-	-	TRBV9	TRBJ1-5
CASSFYRGMNTGAFF	TGTGCCAGCAGCTTTTACAGGGGAATGAACACTGGAGCTTTCTTT	-	TRBD1	TRBV12-3/TRBV12-4	TRBJ1-1
CASSPAGGNYEQYF	TGTGCCAGCAGTCCGGCAGGGGGTAACTACGAGCAGTACTTC	few	TRBD1	TRBV12-3/TRBV12-4	TRBJ2-7
CASGRQFSYEQYF	TGTGCCAGCGGACGGCAGTTCTCCTACGAGCAGTACTTC	-	-	TRBV7-8	TRBJ2-7
CSVVASGRTDTQYF	TGCAGCGTTGTGGCTAGCGGGCGCACAGATACGCAGTATTTT	many	TRBD2	TRBV29-1	TRBJ2-3
CASSFYGLAGSYNEQFF	TGTGCCAGCAGCTTTTATGGATTGGCGGGCTCCTACAATGAGCAGTTCTTC	once	-	TRBV11-2	TRBJ2-1
CAGSKGRTNNEQFF	TGCGCCGGCAGCAAAGGGCGAACTAACAATGAGCAGTTCTTC	-	-	TRBV4-3	TRBJ2-1
CSAPQSYQETQYF	TGCAGTGCTCCGCAGAGTTACCAAGAGACCCAGTACTTC	few	-	TRBV20-1	TRBJ2-5
CASSLASREAYQETQYF	TGTGCCAGCAGCTTAGCGTCGAGGGAGGCCTACCAAGAGACCCAGTACTTC	-	-	TRBV7-9	TRBJ2-5
CASSWGGGTDYYEQYF	TGCGCCAGCAGCTGGGGTGGCGGGACAGATTACTACGAGCAGTACTTC	many	-	TRBV5-1	TRBJ2-7
CASSQDRGFSYEQYF	TGCGCCAGCAGCCAAGATCGAGGGTTTTCCTACGAGCAGTACTTC	few	-	TRBV4-3	TRBJ2-7
CATSGTRENAADTQYF	TGTGCCACCAGTGGGACTCGGGAGAATGCGGCAGATACGCAGTATTTT	-	-	TRBV24-1	TRBJ2-3